This T cell receptor beta chain was identified during a study of OX40 agonist ivuxolimab in advanced cancers. The overall study: The study reported partial responses in three patients: one hepatocellular carcinoma, two cutaneous melanoma.

This CDR3 spans 14 amino acids. Per the germline V gene, CDR1 is MNHNS and CDR2 is SASEGT. Trimming stripped 6 bases from V and 4 bases from J, with 15 bases between. The table came from immunoSEQ multiplex PCR; TCRdb's copy has only in-frame clones and leaves some out. The sample has around 25,000 clones; around four fifths are singletons. Material: CD4+ or CD8+ T cells sorted from blood, obtained in a trial of the OX40 agonist ivuxolimab. The clonotype was recovered from an adult with an advanced solid tumor such as melanoma, head and neck, liver or kidney cancer. The chain is built from TRBV6-1 and TRBJ1-2, with D unclear. Here the CDR3 DNA reads TGTGCCAGCAGCGAGGAGGTTTGGAGCTATGGCTACACCTTC. It is translated as CASSEEVWSYGYTF.